These 9 T cell receptor beta chains came from one sample sequenced in a study of long-term antiretroviral therapy in people with HIV. Run at survey level, the immunoSEQ assay was version v3.0. Clones were read by immunoSEQ multiplex PCR, and TCRdb kept only the in-frame ones, dropping some. The sample carries about 11,000 clones, roughly 80% recorded once. The starting material was unsorted PBMCs, obtained about 7 years after starting antiretroviral therapy. The receptors originated from a man aged 50 or older with HIV.

The rearrangement joins TRBV13 to TRBJ2-2; the match to TRBD2 covers 10 bases. V gave up 3 bases and J gave up 7 bases; unmatched junction bases: 8. The CDR3 has 16 residues. Germline V CDR1 and CDR2: PRHDT, FYEKMQ (reference sequence). CDR3 in DNA: TGTGCCAGCAGCTTCGATTTCGCTAGCGGGGGCGGGGAGCTGTTTTTT. This translates into CASSFDFASGGGELFF.

This chain links TRBV19 with TRBJ1-5; possibly TRBD1 for D (5 bases). Germline V gene data show CDR1 as LNHDA and CDR2 as SQIVND (reference sequence). The CDR3 totals 15 residues. V gave up 5 bases and J gave up 6 bases, with 17 bases separating them. The CDR3 is CASSPSGDFFQPQHF. The CDR3 DNA reads as TGTGCCAGTAGTCCCTCGGGGGACTTCTTTCAGCCCCAGCATTTT.

The CDR3 region is CASSPGGPMEGFF. Here the CDR3 DNA reads TGTGCCAGCAGCCCCGGGGGACCCATGGAGGGTTTCTTT. V is TRBV7-9 and J is TRBJ1-1; D is perhaps TRBD1 (5 bases). CDR3 length equals 13 residues. Germline CDR1 is SEHNR and CDR2 is FQNEAQ (reference sequence). Trimming took off 5 bases at V and 13 bases at J, with 20 bases between the two ends.

The gene calls are TRBV5-1 and TRBJ2-3; 9 bases map to TRBD2. From germline, CDR1 is SGHRS and CDR2 YFSETQ. Trimming took 2 bases from V and 2 from J; bases not matched to a gene: 6. The CDR3 has 16 residues. This CDR3 reads CASSLGSGGTTDTQYF. In nucleotides, the CDR3 is TGCGCCAGCAGCTTAGGGAGCGGGGGGACCACAGATACGCAGTATTTT.

The V call is TRBV7-9, the J call TRBJ2-6, with D possibly TRBD1 on 6 matching bases. CDR1 and CDR2 (germline): SEHNR, FQNEAQ (reference sequence). V was trimmed by 7 bases and J by 2 bases, leaving 21 bases between them. This CDR3 is built from 18 residues. CDR3 protein: CASTAGQTHSPGANVLTF. The CDR3 DNA reads as TGTGCCAGCACCGCAGGACAGACTCATAGTCCTGGGGCCAACGTCCTGACTTTC.

This chain links TRBV27 with TRBJ2-4, with 7 positions matching TRBD1. V shed 4 bases and J 6 bases; nucleotides not matched to a gene: 9. The CDR3 totals 15 residues. Germline V gene lookup returns CDR1 MNHEY and CDR2 SMNVEV (reference sequence). The CDR3 sequence is CASSSPRQGSNIQYF. CDR3 DNA: TGTGCCAGCAGTTCCCCTAGACAGGGTTCAAACATTCAGTACTTC.

The V and J genes are TRBV5-4 and TRBJ1-2, with TRBD1 identical over 9 bases. V lost 2 bases to trimming and J lost 8 bases; unmatched junction nucleotides: 7. The CDR3 length is 14 residues. Germline V CDR1 and CDR2: SGHNT, YYREEE (reference sequence). CDR3 coding DNA: TGTGCCAGCAGCTTCGGGACAGGGTCGTACGGCTACACCTTC. Protein: CASSFGTGSYGYTF.

The chain couples TRBV29-1 to TRBJ2-5, with D maybe TRBD1 (6 bases). The J call may be in error: the DNA end matches TRBJ2-7 better. CDR1 is SQVTM, CDR2 ANQGSEA, per germline. CDR3 size: 14 residues. The DNA of the CDR3 is TGCAGCGTTGACCCTGGGGGCGAGACCTACGAGCAGTACTTC. The encoded protein is CSVDPGGETYEQYF.

V gene TRBV7-8 combines with J gene TRBJ2-3; 9 bases agree with TRBD1. J lost 4 bases, V lost 0 bases, and 2 bases had no gene match. In germline, CDR1 is SGHVS, CDR2 FQNEAQ. This CDR3 has 15 amino acids. The chain's CDR3 is CASSLADRGADTQYF. The CDR3 DNA reads as TGTGCCAGCAGCTTAGCCGACAGGGGGGCAGATACGCAGTATTTT.